This paragraph reports one TCR beta chain. A single count supports this clone. Its antigen remains unidentified. Per-base quality was not reported, and no clone a single base away is much larger than it. The data belong to a study of blood T cell repertoires in COVID-19 (dated by TCRdb to the early 2020s). General notes on the study: The collaborator samples originated in the United States, Italy and Spain and spanned the acute and convalescent phases of COVID-19. The prospective study material was composed of cDNA or gDNA derived from T cells, B-cell-depleted T cells, or PBMCs. Deeply sampled blood TCRbeta repertoires from subjects exposed to, actively infected with, or recovered from COVID-19 were included in the dataset. A freely available public database, intended as a resource for researchers studying the immune response to SARS-CoV-2, is where the repertoires were released. Samples were obtained from the ongoing ImmuneRACE study (first 160 participants) and from roughly 1,300 subjects provided by 6 global collaborators. Sample metadata almost always included a de-identified subject ID, COVID-19 status, age in years and sex. Where available, HLA class I and class II types were taken from metadata supplied by the sample provider and were not determined by assay-based typing. Summary of the overall study and its limitations: How much clinical and demographic metadata was included differed by source and by participant, and the metadata was provided uncurated.

TCRbeta CDR3 regions were amplified from genomic DNA by means of the immunoSEQ Assay, a bias-controlled multiplex PCR. Concerning the study's data processing: The number of nucleated cells in each sample was estimated by amplification of reference gene primers within the assay. To quantify the absolute abundance of each unique TCRbeta CDR3 rearrangement, sequence reads were collapsed and filtered. Productive Simpson clonality was computed per sample as the square root of Simpson's diversity index over productive rearrangements. TCRdb limited this immuneACCESS table to in-frame rearrangements with V and J called. A share of clones is missing; checked studies link under half to unresolved V genes, and the rest is unexplained. V, J and clone size reflect that table, while D and trimming were determined from the DNA. This sample holds 70,000 or so clones; approximately 79% were observed only once. Around 47% of the sample is taken by the ten largest.

The collaborating institutions used their own protocols to collect whole blood in K2EDTA tubes. Collaborator samples were shipped for TCRbeta analysis as frozen whole blood, isolated PBMCs, or DNA extracted from either sample type. The CDR3 runs 11 residues from the cysteine to the phenylalanine. Solely the CDR3 DNA is kept, with 33 bases framed from the first base. The junction carries 3 bases between V and J, which are trimmed by 5 bases and 2 bases respectively. CDR1 and CDR2 are drawn from the germline V gene: SGHRS, YFSETQ. The rearrangement combines TRBV5-1 with TRBJ2-3, with no reliable assignment of the D segment. Sequencing was done on a sample of peripheral blood. The TCR originated in a human donor in a cohort sampled during active COVID-19. The sequenced DNA is TGCGCCAGCAGTAACACAGATACGCAGTATTTT. This sequence encodes CASSNTDTQYF.